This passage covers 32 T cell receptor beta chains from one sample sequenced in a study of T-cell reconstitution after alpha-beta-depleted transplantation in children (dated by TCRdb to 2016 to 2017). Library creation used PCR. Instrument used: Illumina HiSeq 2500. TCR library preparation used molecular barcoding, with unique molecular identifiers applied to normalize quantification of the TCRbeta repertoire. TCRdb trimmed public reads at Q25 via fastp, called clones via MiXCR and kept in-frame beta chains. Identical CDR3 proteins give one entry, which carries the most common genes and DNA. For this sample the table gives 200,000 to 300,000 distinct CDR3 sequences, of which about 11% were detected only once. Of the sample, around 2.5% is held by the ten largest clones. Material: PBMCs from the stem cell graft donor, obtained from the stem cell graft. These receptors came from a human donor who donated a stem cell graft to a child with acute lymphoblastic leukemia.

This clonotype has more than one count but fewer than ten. The CDR3 reads CASSPGSIRLVNTEAFF. CDR3 DNA: TGTGCCAGCAGCCCGGGGTCGATCCGCCTGGTGAACACTGAAGCTTTCTTT. The chain carries TRBV11-2 and TRBJ1-1; D gene uncertain. Trimming cost V 5 bases and J 0 bases, with 19 bases left between them. Germline V gene lookup returns CDR1 SGHAT and CDR2 FQNNGV. The CDR3 sequence is 17 residues long.

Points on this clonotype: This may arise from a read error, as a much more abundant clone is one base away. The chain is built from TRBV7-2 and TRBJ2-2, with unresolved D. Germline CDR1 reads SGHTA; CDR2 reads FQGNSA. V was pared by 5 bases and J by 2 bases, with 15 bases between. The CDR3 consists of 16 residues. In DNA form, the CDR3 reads TGTGCCAGCAGCCCCTCGGGTTCTTTAAACACCGGGGAGCTGTTTTTT. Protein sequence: CASSPSGSLNTGELFF. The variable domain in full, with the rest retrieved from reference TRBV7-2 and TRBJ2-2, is GAGVSQSPSNKVTEKGKDVELRCDPISGHTALYWYRQSLGQGLEFLIYFQGNSAPDKSGLPSDRFSAERTGGSVSTLTIQRTQQEDSAVYLCASSPSGSLNTGELFFGEGSRLTVL.

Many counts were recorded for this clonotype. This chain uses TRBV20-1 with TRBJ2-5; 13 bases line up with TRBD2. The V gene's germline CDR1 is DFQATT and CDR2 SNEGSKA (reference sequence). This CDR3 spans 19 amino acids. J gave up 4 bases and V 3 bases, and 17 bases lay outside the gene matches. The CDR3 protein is CSARSLDGRTSGSGETQYF. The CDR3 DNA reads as TGCAGTGCTAGGTCCCTCGACGGACGGACTAGCGGGAGCGGAGAGACCCAGTACTTC.

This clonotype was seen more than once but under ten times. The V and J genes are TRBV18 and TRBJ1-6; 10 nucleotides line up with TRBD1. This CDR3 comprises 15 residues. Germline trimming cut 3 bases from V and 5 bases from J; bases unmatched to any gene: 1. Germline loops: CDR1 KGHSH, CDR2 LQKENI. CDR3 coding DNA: TGTGCCAGCTCACCTGGACAGGGGGATAATTCACCCCTCCACTTT. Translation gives CASSPGQGDNSPLHF.

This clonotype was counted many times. The CDR3 loop reads CASSVGSRGPTEAFF. The DNA for the CDR3 is TGTGCCAGCAGCGTAGGGTCAAGGGGGCCTACTGAAGCTTTCTTT. J is TRBJ1-1 and V is TRBV9; TRBD1 matches at 7 bases. The length of the CDR3 is 15 residues. The V segment lost 0 bases and the J segment 5 bases; nucleotides outside the gene matches: 7. CDR1 and CDR2 (germline): SGDLS, YYNGEE.

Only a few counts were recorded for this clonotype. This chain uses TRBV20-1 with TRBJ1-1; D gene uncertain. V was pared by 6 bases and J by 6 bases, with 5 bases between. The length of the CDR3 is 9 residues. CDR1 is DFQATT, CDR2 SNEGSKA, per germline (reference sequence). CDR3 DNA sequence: TGCAGTGCCTTCCCTGAAGCTTTCTTT. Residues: CSAFPEAFF.

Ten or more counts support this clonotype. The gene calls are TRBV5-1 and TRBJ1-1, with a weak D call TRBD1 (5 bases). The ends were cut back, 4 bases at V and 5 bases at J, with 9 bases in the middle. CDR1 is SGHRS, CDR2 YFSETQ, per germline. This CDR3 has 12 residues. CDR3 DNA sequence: TGCGCCAGCAGCGGGGGACTGACTGAAGCTTTCTTT. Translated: CASSGGLTEAFF.

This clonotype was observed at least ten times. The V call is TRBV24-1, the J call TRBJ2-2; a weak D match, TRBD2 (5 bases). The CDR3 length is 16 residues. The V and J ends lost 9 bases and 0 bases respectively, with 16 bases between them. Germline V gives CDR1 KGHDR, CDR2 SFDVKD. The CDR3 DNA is TGTGCCACCCCAGGCCAAGGCGGGCCGAACACCGGGGAGCTGTTTTTT. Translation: CATPGQGGPNTGELFF.

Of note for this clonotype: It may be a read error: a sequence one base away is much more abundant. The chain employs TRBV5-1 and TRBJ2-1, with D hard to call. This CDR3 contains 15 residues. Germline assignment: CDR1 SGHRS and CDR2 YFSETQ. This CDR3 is CANSLVAGYYNEQFF. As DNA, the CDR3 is TGCGCCAACAGCTTGGTGGCCGGGTACTACAATGAGCAGTTCTTC.

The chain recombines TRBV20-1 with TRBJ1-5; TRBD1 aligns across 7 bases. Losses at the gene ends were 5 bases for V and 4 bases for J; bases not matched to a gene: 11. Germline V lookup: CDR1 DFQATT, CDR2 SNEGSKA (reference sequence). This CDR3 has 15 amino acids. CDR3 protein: CSALVTGLGNQPQHF. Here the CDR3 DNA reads TGCAGTGCTCTAGTGACAGGGTTAGGAAATCAGCCCCAGCATTTT.

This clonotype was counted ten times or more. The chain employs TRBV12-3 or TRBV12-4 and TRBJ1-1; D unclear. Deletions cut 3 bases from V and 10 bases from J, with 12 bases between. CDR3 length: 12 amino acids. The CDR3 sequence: CASSLPFRPAFF. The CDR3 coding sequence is TGTGCCAGCAGTTTGCCGTTTAGGCCAGCTTTCTTT.

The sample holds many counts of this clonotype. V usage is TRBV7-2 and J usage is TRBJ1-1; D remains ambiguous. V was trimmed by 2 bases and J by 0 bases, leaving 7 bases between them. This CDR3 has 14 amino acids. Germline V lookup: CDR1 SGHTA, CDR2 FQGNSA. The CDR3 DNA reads TGTGCCAGCAGCTTATCAGCTATGAACACTGAAGCTTTCTTT. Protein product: CASSLSAMNTEAFF. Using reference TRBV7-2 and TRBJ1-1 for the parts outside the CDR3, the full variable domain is GAGVSQSPSNKVTEKGKDVELRCDPISGHTALYWYRQSLGQGLEFLIYFQGNSAPDKSGLPSDRFSAERTGGSVSTLTIQRTQQEDSAVYLCASSLSAMNTEAFFGQGTRLTVV.

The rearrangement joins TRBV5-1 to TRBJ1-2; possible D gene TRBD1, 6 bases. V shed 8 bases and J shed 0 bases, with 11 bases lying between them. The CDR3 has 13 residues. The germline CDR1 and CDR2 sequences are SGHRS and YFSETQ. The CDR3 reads CASRQEANYGYTF. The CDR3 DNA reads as TGCGCCAGTCGACAGGAAGCTAACTATGGCTACACCTTC.

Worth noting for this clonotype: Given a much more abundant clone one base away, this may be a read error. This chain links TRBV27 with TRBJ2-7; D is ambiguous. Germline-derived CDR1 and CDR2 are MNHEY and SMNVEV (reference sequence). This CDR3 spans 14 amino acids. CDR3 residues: CASSLSNTLYEHYF. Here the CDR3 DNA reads TGTGCCAGCAGTTTATCGAACACCCTCTACGAGCATTACTTC.

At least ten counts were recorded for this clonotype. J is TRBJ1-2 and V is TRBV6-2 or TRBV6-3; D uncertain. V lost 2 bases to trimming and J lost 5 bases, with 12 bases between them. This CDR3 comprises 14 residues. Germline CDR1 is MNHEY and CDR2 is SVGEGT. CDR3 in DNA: TGTGCCAGCAGTTACCCAGGCAGAGGGTATGGCTACACCTTC. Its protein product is CASSYPGRGYGYTF.

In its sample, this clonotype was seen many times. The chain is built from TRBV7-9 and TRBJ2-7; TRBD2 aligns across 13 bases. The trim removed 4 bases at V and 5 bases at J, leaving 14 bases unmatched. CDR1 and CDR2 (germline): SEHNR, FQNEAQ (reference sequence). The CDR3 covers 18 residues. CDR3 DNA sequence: TGTGCCAGCAGCTCCCCAGTGGGACTAGCGGGACTTGCCCACGAGCAGTACTTC. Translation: CASSSPVGLAGLAHEQYF.

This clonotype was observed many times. CDR3 protein: CSGRQGNSYEQYF. In DNA form, the CDR3 reads TGCAGTGGGCGACAGGGGAACTCCTACGAGCAGTACTTC. The chain recombines TRBV20-1 with TRBJ2-7; TRBD1 matches at 8 bases. Germline V gives CDR1 DFQATT, CDR2 SNEGSKA (reference sequence). Trimming removed 7 bases from V and 0 bases from J; junction bases left unmatched: 5. CDR3 length: 13 amino acids.

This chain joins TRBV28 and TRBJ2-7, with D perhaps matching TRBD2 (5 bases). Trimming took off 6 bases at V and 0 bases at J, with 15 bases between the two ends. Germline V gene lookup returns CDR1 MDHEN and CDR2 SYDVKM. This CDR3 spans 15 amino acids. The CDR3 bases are TGTGCCAGCAGCCCCCATGCGGGCCGCTCCTACGAGCAGTACTTC. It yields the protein CASSPHAGRSYEQYF.

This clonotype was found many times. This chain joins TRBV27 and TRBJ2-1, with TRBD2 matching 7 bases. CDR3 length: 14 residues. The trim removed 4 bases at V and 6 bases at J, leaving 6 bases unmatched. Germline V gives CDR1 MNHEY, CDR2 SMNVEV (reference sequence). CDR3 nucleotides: TGTGCCAGCAGTTCCTGGGAGGGGCCCAATGAGCAGTTCTTC. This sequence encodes CASSSWEGPNEQFF.

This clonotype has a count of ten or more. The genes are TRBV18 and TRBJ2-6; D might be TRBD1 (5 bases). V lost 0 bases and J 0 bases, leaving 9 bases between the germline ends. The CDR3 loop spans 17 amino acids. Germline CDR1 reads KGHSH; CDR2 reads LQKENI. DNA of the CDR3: TGTGCCAGCTCACCACCCCCAGGGTACTCTGGGGCCAACGTCCTGACTTTC. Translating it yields CASSPPPGYSGANVLTF.

DNA for the CDR3: TGCGCCAGCAGCCAAGATCAAGCGGACGCTGGGGCCAACGTCCTGACTTTC. Translation: CASSQDQADAGANVLTF. The chain employs TRBV4-3 and TRBJ2-6; the D gene is possibly TRBD2 (5 bases). The CDR3 length is 17 residues. The germline V gene has CDR1 LGHNA and CDR2 YSLEER. The V gene lost 0 bases and the J gene lost 2 bases, with 11 bases spanning the gap.

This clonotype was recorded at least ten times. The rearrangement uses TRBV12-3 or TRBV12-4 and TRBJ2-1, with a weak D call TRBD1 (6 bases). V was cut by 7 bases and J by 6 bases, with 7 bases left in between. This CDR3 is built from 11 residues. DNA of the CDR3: TGTGCCAGCACCAGGGGCAATGAGCAGTTCTTC. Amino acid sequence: CASTRGNEQFF.

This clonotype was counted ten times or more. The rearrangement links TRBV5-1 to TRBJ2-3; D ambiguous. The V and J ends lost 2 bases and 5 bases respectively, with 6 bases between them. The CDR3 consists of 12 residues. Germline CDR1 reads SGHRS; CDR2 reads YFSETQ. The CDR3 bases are TGCGCCAGCAGCTTAATGAAAGATACGCAGTATTTT. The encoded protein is CASSLMKDTQYF.

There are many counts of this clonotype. The CDR3 DNA follows: TGTGCCAGCAGCCTCGGTAGCGGGGGGGACTACGAGCAGTACTTC. It is translated as CASSLGSGGDYEQYF. V usage is TRBV4-2 and J usage is TRBJ2-7; 11 nucleotides align to TRBD2. The CDR3 extends over 15 amino acids. Trimming removed 4 bases from V and 3 bases from J; junction bases left unmatched: 5. The V gene's germline CDR1 is LGHNA and CDR2 YNFKEQ.

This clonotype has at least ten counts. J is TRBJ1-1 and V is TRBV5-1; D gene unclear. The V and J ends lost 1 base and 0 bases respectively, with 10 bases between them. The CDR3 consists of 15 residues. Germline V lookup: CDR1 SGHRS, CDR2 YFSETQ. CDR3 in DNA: TGCGCCAGCAGCTTGTTGGCGGGGATGAACACTGAAGCTTTCTTT. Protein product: CASSLLAGMNTEAFF.

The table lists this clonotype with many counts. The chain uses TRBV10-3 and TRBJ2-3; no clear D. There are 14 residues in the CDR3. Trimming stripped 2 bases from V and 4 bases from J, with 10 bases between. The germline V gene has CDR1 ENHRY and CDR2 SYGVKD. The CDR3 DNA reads TGTGCCATCAGTGAGAGAACAAGGCCAGATACGCAGTATTTT. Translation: CAISERTRPDTQYF.

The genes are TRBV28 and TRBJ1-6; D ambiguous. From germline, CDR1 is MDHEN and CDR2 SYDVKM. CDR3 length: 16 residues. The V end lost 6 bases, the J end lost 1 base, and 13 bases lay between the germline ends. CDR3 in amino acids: CASRTSPGSYNSPLHF. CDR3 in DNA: TGTGCCAGCAGAACTTCTCCTGGGTCCTATAATTCACCCCTCCACTTT.

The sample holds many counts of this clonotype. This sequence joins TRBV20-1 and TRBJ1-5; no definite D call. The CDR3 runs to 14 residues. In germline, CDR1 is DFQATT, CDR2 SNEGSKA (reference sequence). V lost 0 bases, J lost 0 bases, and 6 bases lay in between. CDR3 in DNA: TGCAGTGCTAGAGAGGGATATAGCAATCAGCCCCAGCATTTT. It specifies CSAREGYSNQPQHF.

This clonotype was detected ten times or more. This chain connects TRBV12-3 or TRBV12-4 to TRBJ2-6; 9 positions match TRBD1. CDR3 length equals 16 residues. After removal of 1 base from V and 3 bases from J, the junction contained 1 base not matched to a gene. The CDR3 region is CASSLGTGVGANVLTF. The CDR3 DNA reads TGTGCCAGCAGTTTAGGGACAGGGGTTGGGGCCAACGTCCTGACTTTC.

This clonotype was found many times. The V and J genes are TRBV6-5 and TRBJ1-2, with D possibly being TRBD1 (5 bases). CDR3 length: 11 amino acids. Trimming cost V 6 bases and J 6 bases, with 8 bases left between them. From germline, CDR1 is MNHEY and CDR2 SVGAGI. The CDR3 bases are TGTGCCAGCAGCCAGGGAAATGGCTACACCTTC. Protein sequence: CASSQGNGYTF.

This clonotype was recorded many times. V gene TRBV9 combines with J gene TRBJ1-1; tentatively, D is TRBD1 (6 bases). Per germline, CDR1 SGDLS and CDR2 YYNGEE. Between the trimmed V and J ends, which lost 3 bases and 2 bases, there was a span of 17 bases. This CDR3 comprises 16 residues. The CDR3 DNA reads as TGTGCCAGCAGCGCCCCTGAGGGGGGGGTAAACACTGAAGCTTTCTTT. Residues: CASSAPEGGVNTEAFF.

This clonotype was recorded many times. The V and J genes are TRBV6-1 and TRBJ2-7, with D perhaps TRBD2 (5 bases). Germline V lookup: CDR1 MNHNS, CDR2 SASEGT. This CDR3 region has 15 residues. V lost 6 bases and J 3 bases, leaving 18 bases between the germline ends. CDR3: CASRASLSRLYEQYF. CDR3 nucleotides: TGTGCCAGCAGAGCTAGCCTTTCGAGACTCTACGAGCAGTACTTC.